This T cell receptor (beta chain) was recovered during a study of T cells in Graves' hyperthyroidism and ophthalmopathy. Study context: Peripheral blood specimens were obtained at initial diagnosis, prior to any treatment.

Ten or more counts support this clonotype. Patients aged 18 to 65 with hyperthyroidism were newly diagnosed, with duration under 2 months. Drawn at first hyperthyroidism diagnosis, the blood sample preceded any ophthalmopathy symptoms. The source of the PBMCs was less than 12 ml of fresh peripheral blood. RNA transcripts served as the template for amplifying TCR beta CDR3 regions. The HTBI primer set was used in a first-round RT-PCR of the TCR CDR3. TCRdb called the multiplex PCR reads again in MiXCR, with one record for every CDR3 protein. Of over 700,000 distinct CDR3 sequences listed, about 17% are singletons. The CDR3 is 13 amino acids. Germline CDR1 reads KGHSH; CDR2 reads LQKENI. Between the trimmed V and J ends, which lost 2 bases and 5 bases, there was a span of 7 bases.

The V gene is TRBV18, the J gene TRBJ1-5; D remains ambiguous. This clonotype was obtained from a woman between 45 and 65 years old with Graves' hyperthyroidism that later progressed to Graves' ophthalmopathy. Material for sequencing was blood. CDR3 sequence reads: CASSPGGDQPQHF. CDR3 nucleotides: TGTGCCAGCTCACCAGGCGGGGATCAGCCCCAGCATTTT.